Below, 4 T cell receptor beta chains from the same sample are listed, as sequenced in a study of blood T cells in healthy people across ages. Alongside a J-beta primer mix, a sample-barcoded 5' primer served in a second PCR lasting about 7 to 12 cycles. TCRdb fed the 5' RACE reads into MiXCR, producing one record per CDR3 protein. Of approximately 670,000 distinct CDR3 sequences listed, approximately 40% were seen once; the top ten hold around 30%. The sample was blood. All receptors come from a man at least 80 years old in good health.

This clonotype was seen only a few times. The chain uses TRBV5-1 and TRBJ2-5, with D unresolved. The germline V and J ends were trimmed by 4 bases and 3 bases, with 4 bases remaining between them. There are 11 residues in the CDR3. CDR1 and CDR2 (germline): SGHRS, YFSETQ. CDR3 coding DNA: TGCGCCAGCAGCATTGAAGAGACCCAGTACTTC. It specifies CASSIEETQYF.

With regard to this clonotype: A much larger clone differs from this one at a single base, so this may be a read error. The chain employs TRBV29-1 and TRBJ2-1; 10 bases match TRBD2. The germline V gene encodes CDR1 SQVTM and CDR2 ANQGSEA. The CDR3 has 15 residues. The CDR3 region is CSVDKSSGRYKEQFF. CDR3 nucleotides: TGCAGCGTTGATAAGTCTAGCGGGAGATACAAGGAGCAGTTCTTC.

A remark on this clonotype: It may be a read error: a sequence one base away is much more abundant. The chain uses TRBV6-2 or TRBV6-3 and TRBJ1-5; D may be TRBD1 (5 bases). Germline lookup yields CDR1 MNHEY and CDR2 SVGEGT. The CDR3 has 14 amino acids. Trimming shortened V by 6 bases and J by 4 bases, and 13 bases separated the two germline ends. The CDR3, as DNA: TGTGCCAGCAGGCCTAGTGGGGGGAATCAGCCCCAGCATTTT. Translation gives CASRPSGGNQPQHF.

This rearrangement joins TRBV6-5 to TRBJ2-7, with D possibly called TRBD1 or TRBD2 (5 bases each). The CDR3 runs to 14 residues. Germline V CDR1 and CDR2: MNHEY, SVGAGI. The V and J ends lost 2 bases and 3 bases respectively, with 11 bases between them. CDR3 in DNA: TGTGCCAGCAGTTACGGGACGTCCTACTACGAGCAGTACTTC. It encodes CASSYGTSYYEQYF.